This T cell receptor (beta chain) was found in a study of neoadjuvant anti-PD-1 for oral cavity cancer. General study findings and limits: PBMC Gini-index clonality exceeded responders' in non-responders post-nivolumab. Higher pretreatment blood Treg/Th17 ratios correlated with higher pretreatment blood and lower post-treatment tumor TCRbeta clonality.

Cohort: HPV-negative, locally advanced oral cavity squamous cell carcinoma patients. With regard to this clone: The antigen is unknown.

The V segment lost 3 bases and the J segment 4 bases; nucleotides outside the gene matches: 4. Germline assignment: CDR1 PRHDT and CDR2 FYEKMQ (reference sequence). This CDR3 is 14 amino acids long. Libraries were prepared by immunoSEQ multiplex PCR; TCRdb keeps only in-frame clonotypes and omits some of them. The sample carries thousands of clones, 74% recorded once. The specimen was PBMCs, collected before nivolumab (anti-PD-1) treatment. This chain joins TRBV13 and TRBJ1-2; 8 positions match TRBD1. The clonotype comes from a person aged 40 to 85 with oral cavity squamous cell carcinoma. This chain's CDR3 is CASSLTGESYGYTF. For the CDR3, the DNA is TGTGCCAGCAGCTTGACAGGGGAGAGCTATGGCTACACCTTC.